The next 26 T cell receptor beta chains were all read from a single sample in a study of T cells in localized non-small cell lung cancer. Some clones are missing from TCRdb's copy, which holds only in-frame ones; the method was immunoSEQ multiplex PCR. The table shows 23,000 or so clones, with around 81% occurring only once. The sample in question was PBMCs, obtained before any cancer treatment. The receptor set was obtained from a man aged 35 to 70 with stage II lung adenocarcinoma.

The chain employs TRBV19 and TRBJ1-1; D unclear. Germline V lookup: CDR1 LNHDA, CDR2 SQIVND (reference sequence). V was trimmed by 3 bases and J by 7 bases, leaving 6 bases between them. The CDR3 consists of 11 residues. The CDR3 reads CASSMSLEAFF. CDR3 bases: TGTGCCAGTAGTATGAGTCTTGAAGCTTTCTTT.

The genes are TRBV7-9 and TRBJ2-2, with D possibly matching TRBD1 (5 bases). Trimming left V 1 base short and J 6 bases short, with 9 bases between. The CDR3 totals 14 residues. CDR1 is SEHNR and CDR2 is FQNEAQ in the germline V gene (reference sequence). CDR3 loop: CASSLEARAGELFF. The CDR3 nucleotides read TGTGCCAGCAGCTTAGAGGCCAGGGCCGGGGAGCTGTTTTTT.

The CDR3: CASSQVSLAGGNEQFF. Here the CDR3 DNA reads TGTGCCAGCAGCCAAGTGTCGCTAGCGGGAGGAAATGAGCAGTTCTTC. The chain recombines TRBV4-2 with TRBJ2-1; TRBD2 agrees at 11 bases. Germline loops: CDR1 LGHNA, CDR2 YNFKEQ. This CDR3 is built from 16 residues. Trimming cost V 1 base and J 7 bases; bases outside gene matches: 6.

The rearrangement links TRBV4-1 to TRBJ2-7, with D perhaps TRBD2 (5 bases). V shed 2 bases and J shed 3 bases, with 23 bases lying between them. CDR1 and CDR2 (germline): MGHRA, YSYEKL. This CDR3 spans 18 amino acids. The CDR3 nucleotides read TGCGCCAGCAGCCAAATCACTACGAGGGCTGGGAAAAACTACGAGCAGTACTTC. Its translation is CASSQITTRAGKNYEQYF.

The rearrangement joins TRBV19 to TRBJ1-5; tentative D call: TRBD1 (5 bases). The V gene's germline CDR1 is LNHDA and CDR2 SQIVND (reference sequence). V was clipped by 3 bases and J by 7 bases, with 16 bases between them. This CDR3 is 15 amino acids long. The chain's CDR3 is CASSISGGGSQPQHF. In nucleotides, the CDR3 is TGTGCCAGTAGTATTAGTGGTGGGGGATCACAGCCCCAGCATTTT.

This chain connects TRBV5-1 to TRBJ1-1, with D perhaps TRBD1 (6 bases). V was clipped by 6 bases and J by 5 bases, with 17 bases between them. Germline CDR1 reads SGHRS; CDR2 reads YFSETQ. The CDR3 length is 14 residues. CDR3 DNA: TGCGCCAGCAAGGTGGGGGGGCAAGGTACTGAAGCTTTCTTT. Its translation is CASKVGGQGTEAFF.

The J gene is TRBJ2-5, the V gene TRBV7-3; D is unclear. V lost 2 bases, J lost 4 bases, and 11 bases lay in between. The CDR3 consists of 14 residues. Germline assignment: CDR1 SGHTA and CDR2 FQGTGA. CDR3 nucleotides: TGTGCCAGCAGCTTAGTGGGATTCGGAGAGACCCAGTACTTC. It encodes CASSLVGFGETQYF.

The chain carries TRBV5-3 and TRBJ1-2; maybe TRBD1 (5 bases). TRBV5-3 is noted as an ORF with a role that remains uncertain. CDR3 size: 14 residues. Trimming took off 0 bases at V and 6 bases at J, with 12 bases between the two ends. The CDR3 DNA reads TGTGCCAGAAGCTTGGTTCGGGGGTTGGATGGCTACACCTTC. This gives the protein CARSLVRGLDGYTF.

The J gene is TRBJ2-5, the V gene TRBV4-1; TRBD2 agrees at 8 bases. The V gene end was trimmed by 0 bases and the J gene end by 5 bases; junction bases not matched to a gene: 8. This CDR3 has 16 residues. From germline, CDR1 is MGHRA and CDR2 YSYEKL. The CDR3 coding sequence is TGCGCCAGCAGCCAAGATCGGCGGGGGGTCGTGGAGACCCAGTACTTC. Translating gives CASSQDRRGVVETQYF.

The CDR3, as DNA: TGCAGCGCTTACAGGGGAATTGGCACAGATACGCAGTATTTT. This sequence encodes CSAYRGIGTDTQYF. This chain uses TRBV29-1 with TRBJ2-3, with 7 positions matching TRBD1. Trimming removed 7 bases from V and 1 base from J; junction bases left unmatched: 8. Germline CDR1 SQVTM, CDR2 ANQGSEA. The CDR3 runs to 14 residues.

The CDR3 region is CASSSPGGASTEAFF. CDR3 DNA: TGTGCCAGCAGCTCCCCTGGGGGGGCCAGCACTGAAGCTTTCTTT. V and J are TRBV7-9 and TRBJ1-1, with D possibly TRBD1 on 6 matching bases. CDR3 size: 15 residues. CDR1 and CDR2 (germline): SEHNR, FQNEAQ (reference sequence). V was cut by 4 bases and J by 4 bases, with 16 bases left in between. Full variable domain (outside the CDR3, taken from reference TRBV7-9 and TRBJ1-1): DTGVSQNPRHKITKRGQNVTFRCDPISEHNRLYWYRQTLGQGPEFLTYFQNEAQLEKSRLLSDRFSAERPKGSFSTLEIQRTEQGDSAMYLCASSSPGGASTEAFFGQGTRLTVV.

This chain connects TRBV6-5 to TRBJ1-2; 8 bases are a match to TRBD1. The J segment lost 8 bases and the V segment lost 6 bases, leaving 5 bases of the junction unmatched. Germline loops: CDR1 MNHEY, CDR2 SVGAGI. CDR3 size: 12 residues. This CDR3 reads CASRAGGWGYTF. The CDR3 nucleotides read TGTGCCAGCAGGGCAGGGGGCTGGGGCTACACCTTC.

The gene calls are TRBV6-6 and TRBJ2-3; perhaps TRBD2 as D (5 bases). The V gene lost 4 bases and the J gene lost 4 bases, with 6 bases spanning the gap. The CDR3 loop spans 12 amino acids. Per the germline V gene, CDR1 is MNHNY and CDR2 is SVGAGI (reference sequence). CDR3 nucleotide sequence: TGTGCCAGCAGTTTTAGCGCAGATACGCAGTATTTT. It specifies CASSFSADTQYF.

This clone is a singleton in its sample. As DNA, the CDR3 is TGTGCCAGTAGCCCCGCGGGGGGCGGTTCGGCACCCCTCCACTTT. Amino acid sequence: CASSPAGGGSAPLHF. This chain uses TRBV19 with TRBJ1-6, with D perhaps TRBD1 (6 bases). Trimming took off 6 bases at V and 11 bases at J, with 20 bases between the two ends. CDR3 size: 15 residues. Germline loops: CDR1 LNHDA, CDR2 SQIVND (reference sequence).

This CDR3 reads CASSTPGTGAAPSSYEQYF. CDR3 nucleotide sequence: TGTGCCAGTAGTACCCCCGGGACAGGGGCAGCCCCGTCCTCCTACGAGCAGTACTTC. The rearrangement joins TRBV19 to TRBJ2-7; 10 nucleotides match TRBD1. CDR1 and CDR2 from the germline V gene are LNHDA and SQIVND (reference sequence). CDR3 length: 19 amino acids. Losses at the gene ends were 4 bases for V and 0 bases for J; bases not matched to a gene: 15.

This clone was observed a few times. The V call is TRBV5-1, the J call TRBJ2-2; TRBD1 might be the D (6 bases). Germline CDR1 SGHRS, CDR2 YFSETQ. The germline V and J ends were trimmed by 2 bases and 1 base, with 6 bases remaining between them. CDR3 size: 14 residues. Written as DNA, the CDR3 is TGCGCCAGCAGCTTCAGGGGGAACACCGGGGAGCTGTTTTTT. Translating it yields CASSFRGNTGELFF.

J is TRBJ1-2 and V is TRBV19; a weak D match, TRBD1 (6 bases). The CDR3 extends over 13 amino acids. The germline gives CDR1 LNHDA, CDR2 SQIVND (reference sequence). V was pared by 6 bases and J by 4 bases, with 12 bases between. The CDR3 DNA follows: TGTGCCAGTAGGACAGGACAGAGCTATGGCTACACCTTC. This encodes CASRTGQSYGYTF.

The chain uses TRBV6-4 and TRBJ1-2; perhaps TRBD1 as D (6 bases). This CDR3 is 13 amino acids long. CDR1 and CDR2 from the germline V gene are MRHNA and SNTAGT. The ends were cut back, 5 bases at V and 6 bases at J, with 13 bases in the middle. As DNA, the CDR3 is TGTGCCAGCAGTAGTACAGGGTTTGATGGCTACACCTTC. It is translated as CASSSTGFDGYTF.

V usage is TRBV5-4 and J usage is TRBJ2-5; 9 bases line up with TRBD2. In germline, CDR1 is SGHNT, CDR2 YYREEE (reference sequence). Losses at the gene ends were 3 bases for V and 1 base for J; bases not matched to a gene: 4. The CDR3 has 15 amino acids. Here the CDR3 DNA reads TGTGCCAGCAGCTCCGGGACTAGCTTCCAAGAGACCCAGTACTTC. It specifies CASSSGTSFQETQYF.

V usage is TRBV6-1 and J usage is TRBJ1-3; D uncertain. V lost 9 bases to trimming and J lost 3 bases, with 12 bases between them. Germline V gene sequence: CDR1 MNHNS, CDR2 SASEGT. This CDR3 spans 13 amino acids. The CDR3, as DNA: TGTGCCAGTGGGTGGGGAAGTGGAAACACCATATATTTT. It is translated as CASGWGSGNTIYF.

This clone was found a few times. The chain combines TRBV19 with TRBJ1-5; D is perhaps TRBD1 (6 bases). The length of the CDR3 is 14 residues. Germline values: CDR1 LNHDA, CDR2 SQIVND (reference sequence). V lost 7 bases and J lost 5, with 15 bases in between. CDR3 residues: CASTEQGNDQPQHF. DNA for the CDR3: TGTGCCAGTACCGAACAGGGAAATGATCAGCCCCAGCATTTT.

This clone was seen only a few times. The CDR3 region has the DNA TGTGCCAGCAGAGGGACAGGTTTTACAACTAATGAAAAACTGTTTTTT. The encoded protein is CASRGTGFTTNEKLFF. The chain uses TRBV25-1 and TRBJ1-4; 8 bases fit TRBD1. This CDR3 is built from 16 residues. CDR1 MGHDK and CDR2 SYGVNS come from the germline V gene. V was clipped by 6 bases and J by 0 bases; unmatched bases: 6. The entire variable domain, with the rest obtained from reference TRBV25-1 and TRBJ1-4, is as follows: EADIYQTPRYLVIGTGKKITLECSQTMGHDKMYWYQQDPGMELHLIHYSYGVNSTEKGDLSSESTVSRIRTEHFPLTLESARPSHTSQYLCASRGTGFTTNEKLFFGSGTQLSVL.

This chain connects TRBV11-2 to TRBJ2-3, with 14 bases lining up with TRBD2. This CDR3 spans 17 amino acids. Germline-derived CDR1 and CDR2 are SGHAT and FQNNGV. Trimming removed 4 bases from V and 2 bases from J; junction bases left unmatched: 5. This CDR3 reads CASSWLTSGGVTDTQYF. The CDR3 DNA reads TGTGCCAGCAGCTGGTTGACTAGCGGGGGGGTCACAGATACGCAGTATTTT.

This rearrangement joins TRBV6-1 to TRBJ2-1; 11 nucleotides agree with TRBD2. The CDR3 consists of 16 residues. V shed 2 bases, J shed 9 bases, and the junction held 9 bases outside the gene matches. The germline V gene has CDR1 MNHNS and CDR2 SASEGT. CDR3 protein: CASSERTSGSRGEQFF. The CDR3, as DNA: TGTGCCAGCAGTGAACGAACTAGCGGGAGTCGGGGTGAGCAGTTCTTC.

The table lists this clone with a count of one. This rearrangement joins TRBV4-3 to TRBJ2-7; 8 bases match TRBD1. J was trimmed by 5 bases and V by 0 bases; bases with no gene match: 9. CDR3 length: 16 amino acids. CDR1 LGHNA and CDR2 YSLEER come from the germline V gene. The CDR3, as DNA: TGCGCCAGCAGCCAAGATTGGGCAGGGGGCTTCAACGAGCAGTACTTC. It codes for CASSQDWAGGFNEQYF.

This chain links TRBV25-1 with TRBJ2-7; D remains unclear. V lost 3 bases and J lost 7, with 16 bases in between. CDR1 and CDR2 from the germline V gene are MGHDK and SYGVNS. This CDR3 spans 14 amino acids. CDR3 coding DNA: TGTGCCAGCAGTGAGGGTGGGGTATTAGGGGAGCAGTACTTC. Protein sequence: CASSEGGVLGEQYF.